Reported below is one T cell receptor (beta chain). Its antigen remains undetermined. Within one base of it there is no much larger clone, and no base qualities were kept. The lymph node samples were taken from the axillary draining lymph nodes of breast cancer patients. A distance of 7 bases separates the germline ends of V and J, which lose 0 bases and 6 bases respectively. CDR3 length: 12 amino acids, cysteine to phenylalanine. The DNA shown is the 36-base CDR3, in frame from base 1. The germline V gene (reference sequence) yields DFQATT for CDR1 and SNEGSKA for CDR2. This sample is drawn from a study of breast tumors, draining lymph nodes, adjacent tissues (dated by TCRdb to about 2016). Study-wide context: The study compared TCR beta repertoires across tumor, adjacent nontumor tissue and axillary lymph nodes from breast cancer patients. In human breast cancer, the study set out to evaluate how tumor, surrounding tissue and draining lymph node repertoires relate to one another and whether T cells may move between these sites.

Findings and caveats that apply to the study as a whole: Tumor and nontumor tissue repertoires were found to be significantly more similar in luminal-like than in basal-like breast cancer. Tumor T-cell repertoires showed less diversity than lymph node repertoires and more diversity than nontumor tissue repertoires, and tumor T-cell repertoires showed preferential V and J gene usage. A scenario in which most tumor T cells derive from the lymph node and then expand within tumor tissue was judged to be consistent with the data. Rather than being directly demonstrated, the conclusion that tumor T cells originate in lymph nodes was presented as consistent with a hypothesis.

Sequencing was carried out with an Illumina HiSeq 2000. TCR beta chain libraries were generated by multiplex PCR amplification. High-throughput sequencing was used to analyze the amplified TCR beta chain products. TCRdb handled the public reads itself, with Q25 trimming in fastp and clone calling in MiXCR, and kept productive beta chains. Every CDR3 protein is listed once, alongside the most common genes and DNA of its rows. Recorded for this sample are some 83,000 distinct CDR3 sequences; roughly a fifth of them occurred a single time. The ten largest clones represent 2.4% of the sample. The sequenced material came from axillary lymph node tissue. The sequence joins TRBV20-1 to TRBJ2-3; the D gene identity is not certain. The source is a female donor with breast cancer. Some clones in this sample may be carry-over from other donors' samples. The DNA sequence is TGCAGTGCTAGAGATTACCCGGATACGCAGTATTTT. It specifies CSARDYPDTQYF.